This T cell receptor (beta chain) was profiled in a study of T cells after posttransplantation cyclophosphamide. The assay was immunoSEQ multiplex PCR, and TCRdb's table has in-frame clones only and misses some. The specimen gives about 38,000 clones without singletons; the ten biggest hold about 2.3%. In this sample, this clone turned up many times. No antigen is known for it. CDR1 and CDR2 from the germline V gene are KGHSH and LQKENI. J was trimmed by 8 bases and V by 1 base; bases with no gene match: 14. The CDR3 runs to 18 residues. Peripheral blood was collected from the related graft donor on the marrow donation day. Findings and caveats of the study: TRB overlap between skin or GI tissue T cells and blood was limited. TRB clonality was highly associated with recipient CMV seropositivity and reactivation.

The V call is TRBV18, the J call TRBJ2-1; TRBD2 matches 10 bases. The sequence was collected from a man between 50 and 59 years old in good health, CMV-negative, and a related stem cell transplant donor. Sequenced material: PBMCs. Here the CDR3 DNA reads TGTGCCAGCTCACCACAAGGGTTTAGCGGGAGGATCTGGGATGAGCAGTTCTTC. Translation: CASSPQGFSGRIWDEQFF.